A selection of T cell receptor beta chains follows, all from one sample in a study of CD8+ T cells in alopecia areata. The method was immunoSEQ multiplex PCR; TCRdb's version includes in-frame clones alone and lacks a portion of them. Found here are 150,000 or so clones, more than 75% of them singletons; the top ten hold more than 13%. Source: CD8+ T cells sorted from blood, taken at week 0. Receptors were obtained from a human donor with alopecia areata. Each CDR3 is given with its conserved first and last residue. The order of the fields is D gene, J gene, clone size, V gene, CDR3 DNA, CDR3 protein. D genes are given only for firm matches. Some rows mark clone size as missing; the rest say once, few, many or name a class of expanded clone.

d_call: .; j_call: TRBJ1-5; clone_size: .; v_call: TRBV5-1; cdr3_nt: TGCGCCAGCAGTCCGGACCCAAGTTATAGCAATCAGCCCCAGCATTTT; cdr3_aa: CASSPDPSYSNQPQHF
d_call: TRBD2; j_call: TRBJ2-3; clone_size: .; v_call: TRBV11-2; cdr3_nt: TGTGCCAGCAGCTCTTCCGGGGGGGGACCAACAGATACGCAGTATTTT; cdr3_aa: CASSSSGGGPTDTQYF
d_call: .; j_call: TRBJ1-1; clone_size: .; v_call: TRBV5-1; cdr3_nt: TGCGCCAGCAGCTTGCTACACTCGAACACTGAAGCTTTCTTT; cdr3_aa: CASSLLHSNTEAFF
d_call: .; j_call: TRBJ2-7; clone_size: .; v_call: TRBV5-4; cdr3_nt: TGTGCCAGCAGCTCTACGACAGGAGTTATCTACGAGCAGTACTTC; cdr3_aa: CASSSTTGVIYEQYF
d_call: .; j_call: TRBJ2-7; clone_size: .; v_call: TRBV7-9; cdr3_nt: TGTGCCAGCAGCCCCTTCGGACAGCCCTACGAGCAGTACTTC; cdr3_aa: CASSPFGQPYEQYF
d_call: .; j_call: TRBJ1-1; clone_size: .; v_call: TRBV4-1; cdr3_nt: TGCGCCAGCAGCCAAGATGGCGGACACACTGAAGCTTTCTTT; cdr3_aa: CASSQDGGHTEAFF
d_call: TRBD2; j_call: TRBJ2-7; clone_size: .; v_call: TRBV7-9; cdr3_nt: TGTGCCAGCAGCCTACCCACTAGCGGGAGTGGATCCTACGAGCAGTACTTC; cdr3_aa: CASSLPTSGSGSYEQYF
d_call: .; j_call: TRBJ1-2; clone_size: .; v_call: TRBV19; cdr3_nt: TGTGCCAGTAGTATAGAACCCATACGACAGAAACCAATCTATGGCTACACCTTC; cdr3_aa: CASSIEPIRQKPIYGYTF
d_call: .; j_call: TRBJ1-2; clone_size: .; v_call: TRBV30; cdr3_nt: TGTGCCTGGACTTCCCCGGGACAAGCCTATGGCTACACCTTC; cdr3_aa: CAWTSPGQAYGYTF
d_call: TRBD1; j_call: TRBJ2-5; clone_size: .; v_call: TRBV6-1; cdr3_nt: TGTGCCAGCAGTGGACGGGACAGCATAGAAGAGACCCAGTACTTC; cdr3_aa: CASSGRDSIEETQYF
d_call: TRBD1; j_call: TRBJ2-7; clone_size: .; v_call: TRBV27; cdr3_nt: TGTGCCAGCAGTGGACAGGGTCTCTACGAGCAGTACTTC; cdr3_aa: CASSGQGLYEQYF
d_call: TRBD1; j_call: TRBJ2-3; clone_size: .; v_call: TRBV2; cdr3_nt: TGTGCCAGCAGAGGGACAGGGGTCGCAGATACGCAGTATTTT; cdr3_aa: CASRGTGVADTQYF
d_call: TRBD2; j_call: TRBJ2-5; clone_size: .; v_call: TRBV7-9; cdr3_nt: TGTGCCAGCAGCTTAGTTGAGGCTAGCGGGAATCAAGAGACCCAGTACTTC; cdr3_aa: CASSLVEASGNQETQYF
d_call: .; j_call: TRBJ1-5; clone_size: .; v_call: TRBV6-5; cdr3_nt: TGTGCCAGCGGTCAGCCCCAGCATTTT; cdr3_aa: CASGQPQHF
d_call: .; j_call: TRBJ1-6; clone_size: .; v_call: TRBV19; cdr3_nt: TGTGCCAGTAGTGGTCTCGAGGTTTCAGGGTATAATTCACCCCTCCACTTT; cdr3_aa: CASSGLEVSGYNSPLHF
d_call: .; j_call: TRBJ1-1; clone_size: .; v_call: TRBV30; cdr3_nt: TGTGCCTGGGGGTTCTCTCGGGACACTGAAGCTTTCTTT; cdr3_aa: CAWGFSRDTEAFF
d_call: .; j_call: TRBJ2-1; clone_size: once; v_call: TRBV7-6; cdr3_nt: TGTGCCAGCAGCGAGAGCCTGGACAGATACTCCTACAATGAGCAGTTCTTC; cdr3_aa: CASSESLDRYSYNEQFF
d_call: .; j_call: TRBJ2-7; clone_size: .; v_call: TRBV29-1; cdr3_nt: TGTGGGGGAGGACGGGACAACGAGCAGTACTTC; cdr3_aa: CGGGRDNEQYF
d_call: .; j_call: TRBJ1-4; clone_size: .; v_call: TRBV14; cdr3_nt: TGTGCCAGCAGCCAAGATCGACAGCCTGAAAAACTGTTTTTT; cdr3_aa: CASSQDRQPEKLFF
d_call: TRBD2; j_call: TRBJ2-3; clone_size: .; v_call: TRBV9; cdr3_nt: TGTGCCAGCAGCGTATCTAGCGGGGAGGTTACAGATACGCAGTATTTT; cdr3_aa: CASSVSSGEVTDTQYF
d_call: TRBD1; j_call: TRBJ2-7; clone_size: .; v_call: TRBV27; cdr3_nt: TGTGCCACCCAACTATCACAGGGGGCGTACGAGCAGTACTTC; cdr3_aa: CATQLSQGAYEQYF
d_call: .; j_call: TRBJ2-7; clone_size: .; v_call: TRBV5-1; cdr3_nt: TGCGCCAGCAGATCTGACAGCTACGAGCAGTACTTC; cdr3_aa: CASRSDSYEQYF
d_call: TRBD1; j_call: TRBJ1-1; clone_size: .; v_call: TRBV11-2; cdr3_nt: TGTGCCAGCAGCTTTAGCCAGGGGGTAAGCATGAACACTGAAGCTTTCTTT; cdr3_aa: CASSFSQGVSMNTEAFF
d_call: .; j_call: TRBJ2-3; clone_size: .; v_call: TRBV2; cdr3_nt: TGTGCCAGCACCAACGGGGAGGGGGACCGCCTCGGAGCAGATACGCAGTATTTT; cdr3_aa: CASTNGEGDRLGADTQYF
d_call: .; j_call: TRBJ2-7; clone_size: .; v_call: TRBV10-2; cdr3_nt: TGCGCCAGCGGGATGACAGGCGTCTCCTACGAGCAGTACTTC; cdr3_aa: CASGMTGVSYEQYF
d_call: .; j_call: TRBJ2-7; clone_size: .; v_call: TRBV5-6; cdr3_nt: TGTGCCAGCAGCTTGGGGGTTTCTTACGAGCAGTACTTC; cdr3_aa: CASSLGVSYEQYF
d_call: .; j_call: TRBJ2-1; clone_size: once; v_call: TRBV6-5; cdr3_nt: TGTGCCAGCGCTGTAGGTTCCTACAATGAGCAGTTCTTC; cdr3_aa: CASAVGSYNEQFF
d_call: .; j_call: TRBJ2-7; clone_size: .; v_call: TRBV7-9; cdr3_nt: TGTGCCAGCAGCCCCGGCAGAGTCGACGAGCAGTACTTC; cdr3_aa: CASSPGRVDEQYF
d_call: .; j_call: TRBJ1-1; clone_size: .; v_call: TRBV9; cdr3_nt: TGTGCCAGCAGCGCCGTCGGAGGGAGCACTGAAGCTTTCTTT; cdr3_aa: CASSAVGGSTEAFF
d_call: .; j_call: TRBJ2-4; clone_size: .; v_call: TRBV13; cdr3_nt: TGTGCCAGCAGCTCTACCAAAAACATTCAGTACTTC; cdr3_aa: CASSSTKNIQYF
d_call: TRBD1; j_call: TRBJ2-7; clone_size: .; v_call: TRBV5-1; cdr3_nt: TGCGCCACCCGACAGGGACCGACCTACGAGCAGTACTTC; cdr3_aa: CATRQGPTYEQYF
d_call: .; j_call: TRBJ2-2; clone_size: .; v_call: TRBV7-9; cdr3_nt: TGTGCCAGCAGCTCTGGCTCCTTTTCCCACAAGGAGAAAACCGGGGAGCTGTTTTTT; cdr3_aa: CASSSGSFSHKEKTGELFF
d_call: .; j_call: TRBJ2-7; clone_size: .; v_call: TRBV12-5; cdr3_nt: TGTGCTAGTGGGGTCTTGAGGCCAGAGTACGAGCAGTACTTC; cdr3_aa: CASGVLRPEYEQYF
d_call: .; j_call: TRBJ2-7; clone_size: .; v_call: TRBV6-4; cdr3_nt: TGTGCCAGCCCAGAGTGGAAGCAGTACTTC; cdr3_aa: CASPEWKQYF
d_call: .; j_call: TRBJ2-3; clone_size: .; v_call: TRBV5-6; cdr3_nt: TGTGCCAGCAGTCCTGGCGGCGCAGATACGCAGTATTTT; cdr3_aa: CASSPGGADTQYF
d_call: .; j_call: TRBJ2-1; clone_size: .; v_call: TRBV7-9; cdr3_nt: TGTGCCACGTTATGGGACGGATACAATGAGCAGTTCTTC; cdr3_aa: CATLWDGYNEQFF
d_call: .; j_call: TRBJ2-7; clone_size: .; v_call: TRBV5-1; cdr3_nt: TGCGCCAGCAGCTTGTTGAGGGACGAGCAGTACTTC; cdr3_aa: CASSLLRDEQYF
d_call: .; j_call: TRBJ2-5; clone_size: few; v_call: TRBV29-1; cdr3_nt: TGCAGCGTTGAAGACCACAGAGAGGTAGAGACCCAGTACTTC; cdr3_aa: CSVEDHREVETQYF
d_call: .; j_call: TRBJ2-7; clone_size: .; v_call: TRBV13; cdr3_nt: TGTGCCAGCAGCCAGACAGTTTCCTACGAGCAGTACTTC; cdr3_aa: CASSQTVSYEQYF
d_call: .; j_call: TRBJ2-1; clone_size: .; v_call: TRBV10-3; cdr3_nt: TGTGCCATCAGTGGGGCAGGGAGCAACCTAGATGAGCAGTTCTTC; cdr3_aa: CAISGAGSNLDEQFF
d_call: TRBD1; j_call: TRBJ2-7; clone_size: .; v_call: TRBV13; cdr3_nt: TGTGCCAGCAGCCCCAATCCCGGACAGGGGACCTACGAGCAGTACTTC; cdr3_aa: CASSPNPGQGTYEQYF
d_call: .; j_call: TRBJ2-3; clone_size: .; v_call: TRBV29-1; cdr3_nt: TGCAGCGCCAAAATCATAGGGAAAAGCACAGATACGCAGTATTTT; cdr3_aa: CSAKIIGKSTDTQYF
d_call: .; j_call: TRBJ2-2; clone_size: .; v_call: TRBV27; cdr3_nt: TGTGCCAGCAGTTTATGGAGGGCAAGCGGGGAGCTGTTTTTT; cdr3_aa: CASSLWRASGELFF
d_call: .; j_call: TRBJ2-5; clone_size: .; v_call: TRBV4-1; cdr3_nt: TGCGCCAGCAGCCAAGGGGGGGCCCAGTACTTC; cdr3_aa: CASSQGGAQYF
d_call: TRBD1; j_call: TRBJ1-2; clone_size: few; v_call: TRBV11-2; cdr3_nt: TGTGCCAGCAGCATCGGGACAGTAAATGGCTACACCTTC; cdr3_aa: CASSIGTVNGYTF
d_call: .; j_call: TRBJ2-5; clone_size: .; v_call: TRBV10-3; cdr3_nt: TGTGCCATCAGTGAGGGAGACCCCCAAGAGACCCAGTACTTC; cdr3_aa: CAISEGDPQETQYF
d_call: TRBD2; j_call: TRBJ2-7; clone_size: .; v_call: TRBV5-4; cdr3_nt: TGTGCCAGCAGCGGGGATAGCGGGGGGGCTTCCTACGAGCAGTACTTC; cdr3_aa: CASSGDSGGASYEQYF
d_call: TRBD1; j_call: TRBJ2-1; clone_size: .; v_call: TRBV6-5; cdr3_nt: TGTGCCACCGGACAGGGTTACAATGAGCAGTTCTTC; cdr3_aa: CATGQGYNEQFF
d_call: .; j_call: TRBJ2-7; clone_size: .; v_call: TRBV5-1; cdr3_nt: TGCGCCAGCAGCCAAGAGCGGGACAGTCCCTACGAGCAGTACTTC; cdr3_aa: CASSQERDSPYEQYF
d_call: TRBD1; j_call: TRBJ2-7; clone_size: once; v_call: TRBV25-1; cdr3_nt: TGTGCCAGCAGTGAATATCGCTTGGGACAGCCTGGGTACGAGCAGTACTTC; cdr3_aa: CASSEYRLGQPGYEQYF
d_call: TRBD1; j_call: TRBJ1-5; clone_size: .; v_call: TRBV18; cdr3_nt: TGTGCCAGCTCACTATTACCGACAGGGGAAGGCAATCAGCCCCAGCATTTT; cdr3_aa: CASSLLPTGEGNQPQHF
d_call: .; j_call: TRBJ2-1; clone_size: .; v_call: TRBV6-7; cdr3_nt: TGTGCCAGCAGTTCCACAATTGGGAATGAGCAGTTCTTC; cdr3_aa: CASSSTIGNEQFF
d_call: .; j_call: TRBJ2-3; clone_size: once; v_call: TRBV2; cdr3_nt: TGTGCCAGCACAGATACGCAGTATTTT; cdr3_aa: CASTDTQYF
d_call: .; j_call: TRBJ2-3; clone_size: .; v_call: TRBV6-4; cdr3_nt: TGTGCCAGCAGTGACTCAGGCCTCTCGGCAGATACGCAGTATTTT; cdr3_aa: CASSDSGLSADTQYF
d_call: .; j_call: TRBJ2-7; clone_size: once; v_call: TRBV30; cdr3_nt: TGTGCCTGGAGCCGGGGGAGCGAGCAGTACTTC; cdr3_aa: CAWSRGSEQYF
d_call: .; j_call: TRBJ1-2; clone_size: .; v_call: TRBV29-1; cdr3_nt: TGCAGCGTTCCCCCGACAGGCCCCTATGGCTACACCTTC; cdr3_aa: CSVPPTGPYGYTF
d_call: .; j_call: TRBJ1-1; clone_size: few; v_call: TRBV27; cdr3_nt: TGTGCCAGCAGTTTAGGTGCGCGGTACACTGAAGCTTTCTTT; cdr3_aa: CASSLGARYTEAFF
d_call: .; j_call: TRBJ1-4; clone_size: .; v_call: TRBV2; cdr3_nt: TGTGCCAGCAGTGAACCTGCAGGGAAACTAGGGGAAAAACTGTTTTTT; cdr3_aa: CASSEPAGKLGEKLFF
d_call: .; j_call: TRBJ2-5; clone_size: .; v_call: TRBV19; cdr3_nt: TGTGCCAGTAGATCCGGGACACAAGAGACCCAGTACTTC; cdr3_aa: CASRSGTQETQYF